The sequence of this TCR beta chain was determined in a study of shared clonotypes between healthy human individuals. The CDR3 sequence is 14 residues long. Trimming left V 0 bases short and J 9 bases short, with 13 bases between. CDR1 SGDLS and CDR2 YYNGEE come from the germline V gene. The protocol was immunoSEQ multiplex PCR, while the TCRdb copy is restricted to in-frame clones and leaves out a portion. This sample has over 850,000 clones, with around 78% found just once. This chain links TRBV9 with TRBJ2-1, with a weak D call TRBD2 (7 bases). Sequencing input: memory CD4+ T cells from PBMCs. As for subset: CD45RA-negative fraction. The TCR comes from a man aged 18 to 29 in good health. Some clones in this sample may be carry-over from other donors' samples. The CDR3 region has the DNA TGTGCCAGCAGCGTAGCAGCTAGGGGGGGTGAGCAGTTCTTC. As protein: CASSVAARGGEQFF.